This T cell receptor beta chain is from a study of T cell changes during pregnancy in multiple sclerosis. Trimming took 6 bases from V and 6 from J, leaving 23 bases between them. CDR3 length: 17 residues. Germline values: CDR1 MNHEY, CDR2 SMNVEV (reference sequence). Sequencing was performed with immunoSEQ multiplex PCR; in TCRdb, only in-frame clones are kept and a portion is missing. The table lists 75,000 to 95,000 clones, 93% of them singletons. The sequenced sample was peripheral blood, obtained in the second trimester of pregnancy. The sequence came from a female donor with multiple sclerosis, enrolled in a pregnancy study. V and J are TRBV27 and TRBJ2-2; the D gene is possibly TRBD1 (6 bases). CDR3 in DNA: TGTGCCAGCAGCCCAGGGGCCGGGACGGGGAATCCCGGGGAGCTGTTTTTT. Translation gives CASSPGAGTGNPGELFF.